This T cell receptor beta chain stems from a study of patients and donors after allogeneic stem cell transplantation. This clonotype was detected only once. MiXCR, run by TCRdb on the RT-PCR reads, gives a single entry per CDR3 protein. The sample has approximately 170,000 distinct CDR3 sequences; 24% are singletons. CDR1 and CDR2 (germline): SGHTA, FQGNSA. V was cut by 6 bases and J by 0 bases, with 7 bases left in between. The CDR3 extends over 13 amino acids. The source of this sequence is a human donor who was either an allogeneic HSCT recipient or a stem cell or donor lymphocyte infusion donor (not recorded which). It is not recorded whose cells these are; they may come from a transplant donor. The V gene is TRBV7-2, the J gene TRBJ2-3; D unresolved. The sample was blood, either unsorted or a sorted T cell fraction (not recorded which). CDR3 in amino acids: CASRRTSTDTQYF. CDR3 nucleotide sequence: TGTGCCAGCAGGCGTACAAGCACAGATACGCAGTATTTT.